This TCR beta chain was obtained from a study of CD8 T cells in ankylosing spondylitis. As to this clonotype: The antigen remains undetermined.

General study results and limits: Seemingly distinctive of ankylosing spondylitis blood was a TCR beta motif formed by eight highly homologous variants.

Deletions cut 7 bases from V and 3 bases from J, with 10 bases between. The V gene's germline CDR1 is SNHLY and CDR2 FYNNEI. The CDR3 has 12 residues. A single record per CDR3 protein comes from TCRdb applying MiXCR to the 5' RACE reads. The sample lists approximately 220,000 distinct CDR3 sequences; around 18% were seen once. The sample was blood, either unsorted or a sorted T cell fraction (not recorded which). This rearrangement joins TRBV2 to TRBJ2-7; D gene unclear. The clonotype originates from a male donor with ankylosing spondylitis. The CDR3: CASTGPRYEQYF. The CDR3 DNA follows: TGTGCCAGCACCGGACCCCGCTACGAGCAGTACTTC. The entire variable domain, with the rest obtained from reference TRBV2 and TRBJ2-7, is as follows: EPEVTQTPSHQVTQMGQEVILRCVPISNHLYFYWYRQILGQKVEFLVSFYNNEISEKSEIFDDQFSVERPDGSNFTLKIRSTKLEDSAMYFCASTGPRYEQYFGPGTRLTVT.